Listed below are T cell receptor beta chains from one sample, sequenced in a study of low-dose radiotherapy and immunotherapy resistance in tumors. Each CDR3 protein is one row after TCRdb ran MiXCR on the reads. The table includes about 64,000 distinct CDR3 sequences, approximately 26% detected once. Sequencing used PBMCs, obtained before treatment. These receptors all stem from a male donor with rectosigmoid adenocarcinoma. Both conserved end residues are part of each CDR3. Each record gives: V gene, J gene, D gene, clone size, CDR3 protein, CDR3 DNA. A D gene is named only where the DNA matches it firmly. Clone sizes are given selectively: once, few, many, or a class where the clone is expanded.

TRBV7-2	TRBJ2-2	.	many	CATQKQKNTGELFF	TGTGCCACCCAAAAGCAGAAGAACACCGGGGAGCTGTTTTTT
TRBV20-1	TRBJ1-5	.	many	CSARSGGQPQHF	TGCAGTGCTAGATCGGGGGGCCAGCCCCAGCATTTT
TRBV6-2/TRBV6-3	TRBJ2-2	TRBD2	.	CASMDSGRATGELFF	TGTGCCAGCATGGATAGCGGGAGGGCCACCGGGGAGCTGTTTTTT
TRBV5-1	TRBJ2-2	.	many	CASSPLTGELFF	TGCGCCAGCAGCCCCCTCACCGGGGAGCTGTTTTTT
TRBV20-1	TRBJ2-1	TRBD2	many	CSANPGTSGPEQFF	TGCAGTGCCAACCCCGGGACTAGCGGCCCTGAGCAGTTCTTC
TRBV6-1	TRBJ2-7	TRBD2	.	CASRTSGDHEQYF	TGTGCCAGCAGGACTAGCGGGGACCACGAGCAGTACTTC
TRBV6-2/TRBV6-3	TRBJ2-3	TRBD1	many	CASSARQGDTQYF	TGTGCCAGCAGTGCAAGACAGGGGGATACGCAGTATTTT
TRBV28	TRBJ2-1	TRBD2	many	CASSNSGKQFF	TGTGCCAGCAGTAATAGCGGGAAGCAGTTCTTC
TRBV5-1	TRBJ2-7	.	many	CASSFGQYSYEQYF	TGCGCCAGCAGCTTCGGTCAGTATTCCTACGAGCAGTACTTC
TRBV5-4	TRBJ1-2	TRBD1	many	CASSLPGQDLYGYTF	TGTGCCAGCAGCCTACCGGGACAGGATCTCTATGGCTACACCTTC
TRBV27	TRBJ2-7	.	many	CASSLSANEGSYEQYF	TGTGCCAGCAGTTTAAGTGCCAATGAAGGTTCCTACGAGCAGTACTTC
TRBV28	TRBJ2-7	.	.	CASSPEGPRIYEQYF	TGTGCCAGCAGTCCGGAGGGGCCAAGAATCTACGAGCAGTACTTC
TRBV14	TRBJ1-1	.	.	CASSQESRAGSEAFF	TGTGCCAGCAGCCAAGAAAGCAGGGCGGGTTCTGAAGCTTTCTTT
TRBV5-1	TRBJ1-1	.	many	CASSLGEGSNTEAFF	TGCGCCAGCAGCTTGGGCGAGGGGTCGAACACTGAAGCTTTCTTT
TRBV7-2	TRBJ2-7	TRBD1	many	CASSPRQGLGEQYF	TGTGCCAGCAGCCCACGACAGGGGTTAGGGGAGCAGTACTTC
TRBV28	TRBJ1-4	TRBD1	many	CASSPRDSYEKLFF	TGTGCCAGCAGTCCCCGGGACAGCTATGAAAAACTGTTTTTT
TRBV4-3	TRBJ2-1	.	many	CASSQDLDREQGNEQFF	TGCGCCAGCAGCCAAGATCTCGACAGAGAGCAGGGCAATGAGCAGTTCTTC
TRBV6-2/TRBV6-3	TRBJ2-5	.	many	CASLTPNPGETQYF	TGTGCCAGCTTAACCCCAAACCCGGGGGAGACCCAGTACTTC
TRBV2	TRBJ2-5	.	many	CASSDMASETQYF	TGTGCCAGCAGTGACATGGCATCCGAGACCCAGTACTTC
TRBV20-1	TRBJ2-7	.	once	CSARTTISYEQYF	TGCAGTGCTAGAACGACAATCTCCTACGAGCAGTACTTC
TRBV9	TRBJ1-1	.	many	CASSAQQGTTEAFF	TGTGCCAGCAGCGCTCAACAGGGTACGACTGAAGCTTTCTTT
TRBV28	TRBJ2-3	.	many	CASRQGGIKADTQYF	TGTGCCAGCAGGCAGGGCGGGATAAAGGCAGATACGCAGTATTTT
TRBV7-9	TRBJ2-1	.	many	CASSLHAGARYNEQFF	TGTGCCAGCAGCTTACATGCCGGGGCGCGGTACAATGAGCAGTTCTTC
TRBV5-8	TRBJ2-1	TRBD2	many	CASSLGTNRGFYNEQFF	TGCGCCAGCAGCTTGGGGACTAACCGGGGCTTCTACAATGAGCAGTTCTTC
TRBV6-2/TRBV6-3	TRBJ2-1	.	once	CASSSWSLVFRDEQFF	TGTGCCAGCAGTTCCTGGTCGCTCGTATTTAGAGATGAGCAGTTCTTC
TRBV7-2	TRBJ1-5	.	once	CASRLDSYQPQHF	TGTGCCAGCAGATTAGACAGTTATCAGCCCCAGCATTTT
TRBV3-1	TRBJ2-3	.	many	CASSPTRLLQNTKYF	TGTGCCAGCAGCCCTACTCGGCTATTACAGAATACGAAGTATTTT
TRBV5-5	TRBJ2-2	TRBD2	.	CASSWTSGTSNTGELFF	TGTGCCAGCAGCTGGACTAGCGGAACCTCGAACACCGGGGAGCTGTTTTTT
TRBV6-2/TRBV6-3	TRBJ2-7	.	many	CASSPRAGGPYEQYF	TGTGCCAGCAGTCCCCGTGCCGGGGGGCCGTACGAGCAGTACTTC
TRBV11-3	TRBJ2-1	.	.	CASSLVQGEQFF	TGTGCCAGCAGCTTAGTACAGGGCGAGCAGTTCTTC
TRBV5-4	TRBJ2-3	.	medium-sized	CASSLGGRASRADTQYF	TGTGCCAGCAGCTTGGGGGGGCGCGCAAGCCGTGCAGATACGCAGTATTTT
TRBV2	TRBJ2-7	.	few	CASHRTGLNEQYF	TGTGCCAGCCACAGAACAGGGTTGAACGAGCAGTACTTC
TRBV5-1	TRBJ2-5	TRBD2	many	CASSRGGAQETQYF	TGCGCCAGCAGCCGCGGGGGGGCCCAAGAGACCCAGTACTTC
TRBV7-3	TRBJ2-6	.	many	CASSQQVSGANVLTF	TGTGCCAGCAGCCAACAGGTCTCTGGGGCCAACGTCCTGACTTTC
TRBV18	TRBJ1-5	.	few	CASSPTLVGQTLQPQHF	TGTGCCAGCTCACCTACACTTGTAGGACAGACCCTACAGCCCCAGCATTTT
TRBV25-1	TRBJ1-1	.	many	CASRGHFNTEAFF	TGTGCCAGCAGGGGCCACTTCAACACTGAAGCTTTCTTT
TRBV12-3/TRBV12-4	TRBJ1-2	.	.	CASNYTPTENYGYTF	TGTGCCAGCAACTACACGCCGACGGAGAACTATGGCTACACCTTC
TRBV20-1	TRBJ1-1	.	many	CSAPPPQRVNTEAFF	TGCAGTGCGCCCCCCCCCCAGAGAGTAAACACTGAAGCTTTCTTT
TRBV20-1	TRBJ2-7	TRBD2	many	CSAKLAADYEQYF	TGCAGTGCTAAACTAGCGGCGGACTACGAGCAGTACTTC
TRBV7-9	TRBJ2-3	TRBD1	many	CASSFKGTGENTQYF	TGTGCCAGCAGCTTCAAAGGGACAGGGGAGAATACGCAGTATTTT
TRBV30	TRBJ1-1	.	few	CARPGDTEAFF	TGTGCCAGGCCAGGGGACACTGAAGCTTTCTTT
TRBV6-2/TRBV6-3	TRBJ2-2	.	.	CASNPANTGELFF	TGTGCCAGCAACCCAGCGAACACCGGGGAGCTGTTTTTT
TRBV2	TRBJ2-2	TRBD1	many	CASSAPDRGKAGELFF	TGTGCCAGCAGCGCCCCGGACAGGGGAAAGGCCGGGGAGCTGTTTTTT
TRBV24-1	TRBJ2-3	TRBD2	many	CATSDMARGGDTQYF	TGTGCCACCAGTGATATGGCGCGGGGGGGAGATACGCAGTATTTT
TRBV5-1	TRBJ2-7	TRBD1	many	CASRDLTGGNSYEQYF	TGCGCCAGCCGCGATCTGACAGGGGGTAACTCCTACGAGCAGTACTTC
TRBV28	TRBJ1-1	TRBD1	.	CASSSLGQGSTEAFF	TGTGCCAGCAGTTCCCTAGGACAGGGTTCCACTGAAGCTTTCTTT
TRBV28	TRBJ2-7	TRBD1	many	CASTQGGRYEQYF	TGTGCCAGCACACAGGGGGGACGTTACGAGCAGTACTTC
TRBV12-3/TRBV12-4	TRBJ2-2	.	.	CASSLGAGGELFF	TGTGCCAGCAGTTTAGGGGCTGGCGGGGAGCTGTTTTTT
TRBV20-1	TRBJ2-7	.	once	CSAREKGTKQYF	TGCAGTGCTAGAGAAAAGGGGACGAAGCAGTACTTC
TRBV7-9	TRBJ1-4	.	many	CASSAAGFNEKLFF	TGTGCCAGCAGCGCCGCGGGGTTTAATGAAAAACTGTTTTTT
TRBV7-2	TRBJ1-5	.	many	CASSLDTYSNQPQHF	TGTGCCAGCAGCCTTGACACTTATAGCAATCAGCCCCAGCATTTT
TRBV12-1	TRBJ2-7	.	many	CASSPAGGPGTPYEQYF	TGTGCCAGCAGTCCCGCGGGCGGTCCGGGAACGCCTTACGAGCAGTACTTC
TRBV6-5	TRBJ1-1	TRBD1	many	CASSYGDRGTEAFF	TGTGCCAGCAGTTACGGCGACAGGGGCACTGAAGCTTTCTTT
TRBV6-2/TRBV6-3	TRBJ2-5	TRBD2	many	CASNGLAGTQETQYF	TGTGCCAGCAATGGACTAGCGGGGACCCAAGAGACCCAGTACTTC
TRBV12-3/TRBV12-4	TRBJ1-5	.	.	CASSFGNQPQHF	TGTGCCAGCAGTTTTGGCAATCAGCCCCAGCATTTT